This T cell receptor (beta chain) came from a study of CD8 T cells in Susac syndrome. RNA amounts of roughly 0.5 to 1 ug underwent reverse transcription with random hexamers. TCRdb itself ran the immunoSEQ multiplex PCR reads through MiXCR, one entry per CDR3 protein. The sample includes approximately 190,000 distinct CDR3 sequences, 90% to 96% of them seen just once. The origin of this receptor is a human donor with Susac syndrome. The material sequenced was CD4+ T cells from PBMCs.

The CDR3 is CSVGDTHQPQHF. The CDR3 DNA reads TGCAGCGTTGGAGACACCCATCAGCCCCAGCATTTT. The V and J genes are TRBV29-1 and TRBJ1-5; D gene uncertain. The V end was cut by 4 bases, the J end by 5 bases, with 9 bases between. Germline-derived CDR1 and CDR2 are SQVTM and ANQGSEA. The CDR3 loop spans 12 amino acids.